This T cell receptor (beta chain) came from a study of shared T cell receptors in the human thymus (dated by TCRdb to the early 2020s). With regard to the full study: The study investigated the way shared, self-reactive T-cell receptor alpha chains are produced in the human thymus.

Including the terminal cysteine and phenylalanine, the CDR3 comprises 17 residues. Only CDR3 DNA remains: 51 bases, in frame from the first base. Relative to germline, V is 0 bases shorter and J is 2 bases shorter, with 17 bases between their ends. As encoded in the germline V gene, CDR1 is LGHNA while CDR2 is YSLEER. The library came from the immunoSEQ multiplex PCR assay. The table comes from immuneACCESS by way of TCRdb, which keeps in-frame sequences with V and J called. Part of the clones is missing from these tables; in studies checked, under half for an unresolved V gene and the rest for unknown reasons. This sample has some 660,000 clones in its table, and 87% of those were observed once. Of the sample, more than 0.009% is held by the ten largest clones. In regard to this clone: Its antigen is currently not known. The sample holds no much larger clone one base away, and base qualities are not on file.

Separately, the same data were catalogued under a study of human thymus T cells. Looking at the second paper: The donors were immunologically healthy infants in Finland who had open corrective cardiac surgery for congenital heart defects. Thymus tissue was collected as surgical resects that were removed during corrective cardiac surgery. Usage of V and J gene segments appeared to be biased in both the thymic and the peripheral blood repertoires. The related research reported highly overlapping thymic TCR repertoires among unrelated individuals. The study described the TCR alpha and beta repertoires in under ten infant thymus samples and a few matching peripheral blood samples. Donor ages ranging from 7 to 244 days were recorded, and a handful of male and a couple of female infants were included in the cohort. After being mechanically released from the tissue, thymocytes were kept at -70 degrees C in pellets of roughly 9.5-31 million cells. A QIAsymphony instrument was used to extract genomic DNA from the frozen cell pellets. TCRB and TCRAD loci were amplified from a standardized quantity of quality-controlled genomic DNA using the immunoSEQ multiplex PCR assay. The amplicons spanned the V(D)J region and were long enough to cover the CDR3 and allow V and J genes to be identified. Through the commercial immunoSEQ service, the amplicons were sequenced on an Illumina platform. Primer bias and sequencing errors were corrected as previously described, and TCRAD and TCRB were defined on the basis of the IMGT database. Repertoires were analysed with immunoSEQ Analyzer 3.0 and VDJTools, covering basic statistics, V/J segment usage, diversity estimates, rarefaction and pairwise overlap. Chao1, ChaoE, Efron-Thisted, Shannon and inverse Simpson indices were used to estimate diversity, which was also estimated on datasets down-sampled to the smallest sample. Repertoire overlap was determined by strict matching of CDR3 nucleotide sequence, V gene and J gene, and Jaccard-based multidimensional scaling clustering was applied. On average, about 800,000 unique TCRB clonotypes were obtained from thymus samples, compared with about 84,000 from blood samples.

The receptor comes from a boy less than two years old with a congenital heart defect. Donor details come from another sample of the same person, matched by shared clones. The rearranged segments are TRBV4-3 and TRBJ2-7, and perhaps TRBD1 as D gene, on 6 matching bases. Sequencing input: thymocytes. The sequenced DNA: TGCGCCAGCAGCCAAGAGTTAGGGCTGGCAGGGGCCTACGAGCAGTACTTC. Its translation is CASSQELGLAGAYEQYF.